This T cell receptor (beta chain) originates from a study of cytomegalovirus exposure and HLA in healthy donors. The germline V gene has CDR1 ENHRY and CDR2 SYGVKD. The CDR3 is 13 amino acids. V dropped 4 bases and J dropped 1; count of bases not matched to a gene: 0. PCR employed 60 Vbeta and 13 Jbeta primers. Measured with immunoSEQ multiplex PCR; TCRdb has only the in-frame clones, and not every one. The sample includes 90,000 to 150,000 clones, 55% to 65% of them seen just once. The sample consisted of PBMCs. The chain joins TRBV10-3 to TRBJ1-1, with 7 bases aligning to TRBD1. This receptor was obtained from a middle-aged man in good health and CMV-seropositive. The CDR3 bases are TGTGCCATCAGTGGACAGGGGAACACTGAAGCTTTCTTT. It translates to CAISGQGNTEAFF.